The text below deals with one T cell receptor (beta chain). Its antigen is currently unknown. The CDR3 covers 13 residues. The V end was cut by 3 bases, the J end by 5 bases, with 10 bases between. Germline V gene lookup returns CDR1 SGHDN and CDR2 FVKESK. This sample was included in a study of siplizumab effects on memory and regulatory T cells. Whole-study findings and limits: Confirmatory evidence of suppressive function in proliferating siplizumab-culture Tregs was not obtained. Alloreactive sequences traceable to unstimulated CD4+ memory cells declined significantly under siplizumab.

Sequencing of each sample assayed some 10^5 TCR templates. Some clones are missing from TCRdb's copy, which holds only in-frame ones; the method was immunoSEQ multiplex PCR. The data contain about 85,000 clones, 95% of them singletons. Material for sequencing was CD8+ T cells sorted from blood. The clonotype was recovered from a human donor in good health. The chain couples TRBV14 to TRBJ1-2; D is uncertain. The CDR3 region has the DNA TGTGCCAGCAGCCAGTCTACCATTTATGGCTACACCTTC. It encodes CASSQSTIYGYTF.